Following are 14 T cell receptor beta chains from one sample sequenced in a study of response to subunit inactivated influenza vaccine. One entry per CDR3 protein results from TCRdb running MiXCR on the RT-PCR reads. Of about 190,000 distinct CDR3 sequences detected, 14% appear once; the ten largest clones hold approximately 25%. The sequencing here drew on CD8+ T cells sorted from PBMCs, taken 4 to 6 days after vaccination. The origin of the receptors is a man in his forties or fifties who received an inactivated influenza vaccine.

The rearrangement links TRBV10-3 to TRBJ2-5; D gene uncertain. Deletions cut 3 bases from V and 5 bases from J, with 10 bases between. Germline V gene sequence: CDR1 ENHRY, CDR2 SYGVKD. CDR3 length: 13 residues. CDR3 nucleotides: TGTGCCATCAGTGATGGGTTCGGGGAGACCCAGTACTTC. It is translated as CAISDGFGETQYF.

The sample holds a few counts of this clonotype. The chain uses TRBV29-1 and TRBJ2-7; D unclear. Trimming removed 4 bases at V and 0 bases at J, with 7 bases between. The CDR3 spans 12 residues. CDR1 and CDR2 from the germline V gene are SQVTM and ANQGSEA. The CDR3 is CSVVYSSYEQYF. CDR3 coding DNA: TGCAGCGTTGTGTACAGCTCCTACGAGCAGTACTTC.

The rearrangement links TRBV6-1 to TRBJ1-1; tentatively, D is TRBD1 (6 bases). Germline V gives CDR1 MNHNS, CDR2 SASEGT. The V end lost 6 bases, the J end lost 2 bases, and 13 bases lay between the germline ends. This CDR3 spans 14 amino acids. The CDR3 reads CASRPDRTNTEAFF. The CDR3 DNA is TGTGCCAGCAGGCCCGACAGGACCAACACTGAAGCTTTCTTT.

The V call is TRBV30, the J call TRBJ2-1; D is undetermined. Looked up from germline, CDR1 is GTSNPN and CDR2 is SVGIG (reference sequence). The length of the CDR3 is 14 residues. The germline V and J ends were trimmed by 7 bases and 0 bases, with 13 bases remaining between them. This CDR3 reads CAYKGPPSYNEQFF. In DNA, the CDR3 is TGTGCCTACAAAGGACCCCCCTCCTACAATGAGCAGTTCTTC.

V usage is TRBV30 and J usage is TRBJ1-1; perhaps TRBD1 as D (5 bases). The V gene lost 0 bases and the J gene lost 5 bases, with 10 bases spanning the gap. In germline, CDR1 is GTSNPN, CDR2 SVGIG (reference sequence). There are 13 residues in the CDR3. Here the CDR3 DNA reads TGTGCCTGGAGTGTCGGGGGGTGGACTGAAGCTTTCTTT. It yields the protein CAWSVGGWTEAFF.

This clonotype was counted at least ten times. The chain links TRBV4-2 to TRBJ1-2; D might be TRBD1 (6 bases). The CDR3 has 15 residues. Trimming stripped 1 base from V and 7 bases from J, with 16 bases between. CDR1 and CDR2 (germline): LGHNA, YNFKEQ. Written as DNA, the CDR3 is TGTGCCAGCAGCCAAGTTGCGGGGGCGATAGTTGGCTACACCTTC. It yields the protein CASSQVAGAIVGYTF.

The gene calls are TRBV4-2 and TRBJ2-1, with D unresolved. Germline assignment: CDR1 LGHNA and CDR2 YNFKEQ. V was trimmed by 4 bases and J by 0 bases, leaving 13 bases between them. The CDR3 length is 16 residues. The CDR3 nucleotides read TGTGCCAGCAGCCCAACGCGGTCGGCCTCCTACAATGAGCAGTTCTTC. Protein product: CASSPTRSASYNEQFF.

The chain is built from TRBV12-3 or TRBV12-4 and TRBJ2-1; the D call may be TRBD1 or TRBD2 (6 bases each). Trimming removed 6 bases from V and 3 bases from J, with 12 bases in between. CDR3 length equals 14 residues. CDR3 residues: CASSPGGNYNEQFF. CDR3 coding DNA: TGTGCCAGCAGCCCCGGGGGCAACTACAATGAGCAGTTCTTC.

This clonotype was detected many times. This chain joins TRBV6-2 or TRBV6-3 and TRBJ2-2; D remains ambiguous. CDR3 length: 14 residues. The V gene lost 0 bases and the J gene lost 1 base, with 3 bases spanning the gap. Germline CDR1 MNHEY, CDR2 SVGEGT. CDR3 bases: TGTGCCAGCAGTTACTCAAGGAACACCGGGGAGCTGTTTTTT. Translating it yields CASSYSRNTGELFF.

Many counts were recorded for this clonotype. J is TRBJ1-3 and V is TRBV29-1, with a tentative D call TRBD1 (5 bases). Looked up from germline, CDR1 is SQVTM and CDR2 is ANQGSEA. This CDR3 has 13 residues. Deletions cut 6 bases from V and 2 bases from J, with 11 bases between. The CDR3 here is CSVAGGTGNTIYF. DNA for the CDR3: TGCAGCGTCGCCGGGGGAACTGGAAACACCATATATTTT.

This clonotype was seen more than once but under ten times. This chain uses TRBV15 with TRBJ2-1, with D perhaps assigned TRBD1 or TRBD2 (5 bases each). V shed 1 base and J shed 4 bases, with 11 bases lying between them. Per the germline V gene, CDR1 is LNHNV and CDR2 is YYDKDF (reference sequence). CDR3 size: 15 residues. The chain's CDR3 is CATSRAGSGYNEQFF. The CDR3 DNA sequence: TGTGCCACCAGCAGAGCAGGGAGCGGATACAATGAGCAGTTCTTC.

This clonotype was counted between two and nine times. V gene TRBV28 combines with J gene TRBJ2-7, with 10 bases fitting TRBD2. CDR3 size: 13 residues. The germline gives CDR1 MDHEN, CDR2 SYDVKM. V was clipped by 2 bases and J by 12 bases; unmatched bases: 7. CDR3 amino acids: CASSLGSSGSLYF. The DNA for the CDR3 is TGTGCCAGCAGTTTAGGGTCTAGCGGGAGTCTGTACTTC.

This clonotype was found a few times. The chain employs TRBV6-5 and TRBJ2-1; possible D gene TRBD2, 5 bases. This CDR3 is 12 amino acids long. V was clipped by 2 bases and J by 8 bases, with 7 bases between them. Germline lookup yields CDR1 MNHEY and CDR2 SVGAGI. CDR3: CASSYGEYEQFF. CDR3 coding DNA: TGTGCCAGCAGTTACGGGGAGTATGAGCAGTTCTTC.

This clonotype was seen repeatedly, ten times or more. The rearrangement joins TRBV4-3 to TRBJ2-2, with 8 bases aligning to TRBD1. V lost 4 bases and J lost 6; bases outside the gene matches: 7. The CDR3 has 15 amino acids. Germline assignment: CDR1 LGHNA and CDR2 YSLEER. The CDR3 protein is CASSPGTGKAGELFF. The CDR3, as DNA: TGCGCCAGCAGCCCAGGGACAGGAAAGGCCGGGGAGCTGTTTTTT.